The clone carrying this TCR beta chain was observed once. These data originate in a study of blood T cell repertoires in COVID-19. The germline CDR1 and CDR2 sequences are SQVTM and ANQGSEA. The ends were cut back, 6 bases at V and 2 bases at J, with 13 bases in the middle. The CDR3 consists of 13 residues. This table comes from immunoSEQ multiplex PCR, and its TCRdb copy is limited to in-frame clones, with some not included. The table records 70,000 to 95,000 clones, approximately 89% of them present only once. The specimen was peripheral blood. This receptor was taken from a man over 45 with acute or convalescent COVID-19. This chain connects TRBV29-1 to TRBJ1-2; no clear D. CDR3 residues: CSVGNRENYGYTF. CDR3 nucleotides: TGCAGCGTAGGGAACCGGGAGAACTATGGCTACACCTTC. Full variable domain (remainder filled in from reference TRBV29-1 and TRBJ1-2): SAVISQKPSRDICQRGTSLTIQCQVDSQVTMMFWYRQQPGQSLTLIATANQGSEATYESGFVIDKFPISRPNLTFSTLTVSNMSPEDSSIYLCSVGNRENYGYTFGSGTRLTVV.